The 27 T cell receptor beta chains below were found in one sample sequenced in a study of T-cell memory formation after mild COVID-19. TCRdb itself ran the 5' RACE reads through MiXCR, one entry per CDR3 protein. The sample includes about 140,000 distinct CDR3 sequences, around 15% of them seen just once. The specimen was PBMCs or a T cell subset sorted from them (not recorded which). Receptor source: an adult woman who had mild COVID-19 (a few samples of this study predate the infection). Cell type and time point are not known.

This clonotype has only a few counts. The chain couples TRBV15 to TRBJ1-5, with D perhaps matching TRBD1 (6 bases). The germline V gene encodes CDR1 LNHNV and CDR2 YYDKDF (reference sequence). V lost 0 bases to trimming and J lost 6 bases, with 12 bases between them. The length of the CDR3 is 15 residues. In DNA, the CDR3 is TGTGCCACCAGCAGAGATCGGGGGGGCGGTCAGCCCCAGCATTTT. Translated: CATSRDRGGGQPQHF.

This clonotype was detected only a few times. The rearrangement uses TRBV2 and TRBJ2-1; TRBD1 matches 7 bases. CDR1 SNHLY and CDR2 FYNNEI come from the germline V gene. The CDR3 length is 15 residues. Germline trimming cut 6 bases from V and 3 bases from J; bases unmatched to any gene: 8. CDR3 sequence (DNA): TGTGCCAGCAGCGAATGGGGGACAGACTACAATGAGCAGTTCTTC. It encodes CASSEWGTDYNEQFF.

The chain is built from TRBV7-8 and TRBJ1-3; unclear D gene. The CDR3 covers 15 residues. Germline-derived CDR1 and CDR2 are SGHVS and FQNEAQ. The V and J ends lost 2 bases and 2 bases respectively, with 10 bases between them. Written as DNA, the CDR3 is TGTGCCAGCAGCTTAAAAGGCAGAACTGGAAACACCATATATTTT. Residues: CASSLKGRTGNTIYF.

This chain connects TRBV7-9 to TRBJ1-1; no firm D call. This CDR3 spans 12 amino acids. Trimming took off 3 bases at V and 4 bases at J, with 6 bases between the two ends. The germline CDR1 and CDR2 sequences are SEHNR and FQNEAQ (reference sequence). Here the CDR3 DNA reads TGTGCCAGCAGCTTCTCCAGCACTGAAGCTTTCTTT. Translation gives CASSFSSTEAFF.

This clonotype was detected many times. V usage is TRBV29-1 and J usage is TRBJ2-2; D may correspond to TRBD1 or TRBD2 (5 bases each). The CDR3 runs to 10 residues. Trimming cost V 4 bases and J 12 bases, with 9 bases left between them. Germline V CDR1 and CDR2: SQVTM, ANQGSEA. The CDR3 nucleotides read TGCAGCGTTGGGACGGGGCAGCTGTTTTTT. It yields the protein CSVGTGQLFF.

This clonotype was seen many times. The rearrangement links TRBV7-6 to TRBJ2-1; 13 bases agree with TRBD2. This CDR3 spans 17 amino acids. The trim removed 5 bases at V and 3 bases at J, leaving 7 bases unmatched. CDR1 SGHVS and CDR2 FNYEAQ come from the germline V gene. CDR3 coding DNA: TGTGCCAGCAGCCTCAAGACTAGCGGGGGGTACTACAATGAGCAGTTCTTC. Amino acids: CASSLKTSGGYYNEQFF.

This sequence joins TRBV24-1 and TRBJ1-5; 7 bases agree with TRBD1. The CDR3 consists of 16 residues. Trimming at V came to 5 bases and at J to 3 bases, leaving 9 bases not matched to a gene. CDR1 is KGHDR, CDR2 SFDVKD, per germline. The CDR3 DNA reads as TGTGCCACCAGTGGTGCGGGACAGCCTTACAATCAGCCCCAGCATTTT. This translates into CATSGAGQPYNQPQHF.

The chain joins TRBV9 to TRBJ2-7, with a tentative D call TRBD1 (5 bases). Trimming left V 0 bases short and J 5 bases short, with 18 bases between. CDR3 size: 16 residues. CDR1 and CDR2 (germline): SGDLS, YYNGEE. CDR3 nucleotides: TGTGCCAGCAGCGTAGAAGACAGCAACCCTGAAGACGAGCAGTACTTC. Protein product: CASSVEDSNPEDEQYF.

This clonotype showed up many times. The J gene is TRBJ1-5, the V gene TRBV5-1; D unresolved. Trimming left V 0 bases short and J 0 bases short, with 7 bases between. CDR3 length: 15 amino acids. Looked up from germline, CDR1 is SGHRS and CDR2 is YFSETQ. CDR3 nucleotides: TGCGCCAGCAGCTTGGCCGGGTTTAGCAATCAGCCCCAGCATTTT. This encodes CASSLAGFSNQPQHF.

This clonotype has more than one count but fewer than ten. V usage is TRBV12-3 or TRBV12-4 and J usage is TRBJ2-2, with unresolved D. CDR3 size: 13 residues. Between the trimmed V and J ends, which lost 3 bases and 6 bases, there was a span of 8 bases. The chain's CDR3 is CASSLLVPGELFF. The CDR3 DNA reads TGTGCCAGCAGTTTGCTAGTTCCCGGGGAGCTGTTTTTT.

The chain couples TRBV7-9 to TRBJ2-7, with D tentatively TRBD1 (5 bases). The V gene's germline CDR1 is SEHNR and CDR2 FQNEAQ (reference sequence). This CDR3 region has 12 residues. With 5 bases removed from V and 8 bases from J, the gap between germline ends came to 13 bases. Here the CDR3 reads CASSPPREQQYF. The CDR3 DNA is TGTGCCAGCAGCCCCCCCAGGGAACAGCAGTACTTC.

Only a few counts were recorded for this clonotype. J is TRBJ2-7 and V is TRBV9, with D perhaps matching TRBD2 (5 bases). Trimming left V 2 bases short and J 4 bases short, with 13 bases between. Per germline, CDR1 SGDLS and CDR2 YYNGEE. The CDR3 is made up of 14 amino acids. Here the CDR3 DNA reads TGTGCCAGCAGCGTGTCGCGGGTCGGGTACGAGCAGTACTTC. As protein: CASSVSRVGYEQYF.

The V and J genes are TRBV12-3 or TRBV12-4 and TRBJ1-2; 7 bases fit TRBD1. V lost 5 bases, J lost 8 bases, and 11 bases stayed unmatched. The CDR3 runs 14 residues. CDR3 bases: TGTGCCAGCAGTGCGACAGGGTGGTCGGAAGGCTACACCTTC. This translates into CASSATGWSEGYTF.

The CDR3 reads CSASGLAEQFF. CDR3 in DNA: TGCAGTGCCTCTGGACTCGCAGAGCAGTTCTTC. The rearrangement uses TRBV20-1 and TRBJ2-1, with D perhaps matching TRBD2 (5 bases). V dropped 6 bases and J dropped 10 bases, with 13 bases sitting between them. The germline V gene encodes CDR1 DFQATT and CDR2 SNEGSKA (reference sequence). CDR3 length: 11 residues.

Many counts were recorded for this clonotype. The chain is built from TRBV6-1 and TRBJ2-5, with 13 bases lining up with TRBD2. CDR3 length: 19 amino acids. Germline values: CDR1 MNHNS, CDR2 SASEGT. J lost 0 bases, V lost 9 bases, and 16 bases had no gene match. CDR3 region: CASTGAGTSGEPYQETQYF. The CDR3 DNA follows: TGTGCCAGTACTGGAGCGGGGACTAGCGGGGAACCGTACCAAGAGACCCAGTACTTC.

This clonotype was detected only once. This rearrangement joins TRBV2 to TRBJ2-7, with TRBD1 matching over 10 bases. The CDR3 spans 17 residues. The germline CDR1 and CDR2 sequences are SNHLY and FYNNEI. The J segment lost 3 bases and the V segment lost 1 base, leaving 9 bases of the junction unmatched. The CDR3 nucleotides read TGTGCCAGCAGTGAAGAAGGCCGGGACAGGGGAGACTACGAGCAGTACTTC. Translating gives CASSEEGRDRGDYEQYF.

This clonotype was counted only a few times. The chain is built from TRBV7-8 and TRBJ1-3; D not certain. This CDR3 contains 14 residues. Trimming took off 2 bases at V and 0 bases at J, with 5 bases between the two ends. Germline loops: CDR1 SGHVS, CDR2 FQNEAQ. The CDR3 loop is CASSLSDSGNTIYF. CDR3 nucleotides: TGTGCCAGCAGCTTATCAGACTCTGGAAACACCATATATTTT.

This clonotype showed up just a few times. V and J are TRBV5-6 and TRBJ1-1, with D uncertain. Germline CDR1 SGHDT, CDR2 YYEEEE. CDR3 size: 14 residues. Trimming stripped 7 bases from V and 6 bases from J, with 19 bases between. As DNA, the CDR3 is TGTGCCAGCGGGCGGGCCCCCCTCTACGCTGAAGCTTTCTTT. Protein sequence: CASGRAPLYAEAFF.

The chain employs TRBV29-1 and TRBJ2-7; D is perhaps TRBD2 (6 bases). Germline CDR1 reads SQVTM; CDR2 reads ANQGSEA. V dropped 3 bases and J dropped 3 bases, with 21 bases sitting between them. The CDR3 has 16 residues. The CDR3 is CSVERQSLGGNYEQYF. In nucleotides, the CDR3 is TGCAGCGTTGAGAGGCAGAGCCTCGGGGGAAACTACGAGCAGTACTTC.

There are a few counts of this clonotype. The gene calls are TRBV27 and TRBJ1-2, with D unclear. The V gene's germline CDR1 is MNHEY and CDR2 SMNVEV (reference sequence). Trimming pared 6 bases from V and 4 bases from J, leaving 12 bases between. This CDR3 comprises 13 residues. CDR3: CASSPAYTYGYTF. CDR3 DNA: TGTGCCAGCAGCCCGGCGTACACCTATGGCTACACCTTC.

This chain connects TRBV6-5 to TRBJ2-5, with 7 bases that match TRBD1. V dropped 5 bases and J dropped 5; count of bases not matched to a gene: 5. Germline V gene sequence: CDR1 MNHEY, CDR2 SVGAGI. The CDR3 has 13 amino acids. DNA for the CDR3: TGTGCCAGCAGTCTTACAGGGGTCGAGACCCAGTACTTC. Protein: CASSLTGVETQYF.

This clonotype came up a few times. The chain is built from TRBV7-9 and TRBJ2-1; the D gene could be TRBD1 or TRBD2 (7 bases each). Germline V gene sequence: CDR1 SEHNR, CDR2 FQNEAQ (reference sequence). V was trimmed by 8 bases and J by 10 bases, leaving 15 bases between them. CDR3 size: 12 residues. The CDR3 spells CASPNRGGEQFF. CDR3 DNA: TGTGCCAGCCCGAACAGGGGAGGGGAGCAGTTCTTC. The whole variable domain, filled in from reference TRBV7-9 and TRBJ2-1, reads DTGVSQNPRHKITKRGQNVTFRCDPISEHNRLYWYRQTLGQGPEFLTYFQNEAQLEKSRLLSDRFSAERPKGSFSTLEIQRTEQGDSAMYLCASPNRGGEQFFGPGTRLTVL.

This clonotype was counted only a few times. V and J are TRBV7-9 and TRBJ1-2; D uncertain. V lost 2 bases to trimming and J lost 6 bases, with 10 bases between them. Per the germline V gene, CDR1 is SEHNR and CDR2 is FQNEAQ (reference sequence). The length of the CDR3 is 13 residues. This CDR3 reads CASSLSQEDGYTF. CDR3 bases: TGTGCCAGCAGCTTAAGTCAGGAGGATGGCTACACCTTC.

The chain uses TRBV9 and TRBJ2-1; D is unresolved. The CDR3 totals 15 residues. V gave up 0 bases and J gave up 0 bases, with 7 bases separating them. The germline CDR1 and CDR2 sequences are SGDLS and YYNGEE. In nucleotides, the CDR3 is TGTGCCAGCAGCGTAGGAGCGAACTCCTACAATGAGCAGTTCTTC. As protein: CASSVGANSYNEQFF.

This clonotype has at least ten counts. This chain uses TRBV29-1 with TRBJ2-3; the D gene is possibly TRBD2 (5 bases). This CDR3 spans 15 amino acids. CDR1 is SQVTM and CDR2 is ANQGSEA in the germline V gene. The V end lost 3 bases, the J end lost 2 bases, and 15 bases lay between the germline ends. The DNA for the CDR3 is TGCAGCGTTGATCAGAGGGCCAGAAACACAGATACGCAGTATTTT. This sequence encodes CSVDQRARNTDTQYF.

The V gene is TRBV5-1, the J gene TRBJ2-6; unclear D gene. The germline V gene has CDR1 SGHRS and CDR2 YFSETQ. The germline V and J ends were trimmed by 4 bases and 0 bases, with 8 bases remaining between them. This CDR3 has 15 residues. CDR3 amino acids: CASSIGPSGANVLTF. In DNA form, the CDR3 reads TGCGCCAGCAGCATTGGCCCCTCTGGGGCCAACGTCCTGACTTTC.

This clonotype came up a few times. V and J are TRBV7-6 and TRBJ2-3, with 12 bases identical to TRBD2. Losses at the gene ends were 0 bases for V and 7 bases for J; bases not matched to a gene: 5. This CDR3 is built from 16 residues. From germline, CDR1 is SGHVS and CDR2 FNYEAQ. The CDR3 DNA is TGTGCCAGCAGCTTAGCCATGGGACTAGCGGGTTATACGCAGTATTTT. Its translation is CASSLAMGLAGYTQYF.